This T cell receptor beta chain was recovered during a study of blood T cell repertoires in COVID-19. The germline CDR1 and CDR2 sequences are LGHNA and YNFKEQ. V dropped 0 bases and J dropped 4; count of bases not matched to a gene: 2. This CDR3 is built from 16 residues. Followed longitudinally, the Seattle patients had been enrolled during active infection. Produced via immunoSEQ multiplex PCR; TCRdb's table is partial and in-frame only. Of about 270,000 clones in the sample, about four fifths are singletons; the top ten hold about 1.6%. The chain is built from TRBV4-2 and TRBJ2-1; TRBD1 aligns across 11 bases. The sequence came from a human donor with COVID-19, enrolled during active disease. The donor label of this sample is uncertain. Sequencing used peripheral blood. The chain's CDR3 is CASSQEGQGGYNEQFF. The CDR3 DNA reads as TGTGCCAGCAGCCAAGAGGGACAGGGGGGGTACAATGAGCAGTTCTTC.